The T cell receptor beta chain described here comes from a study of T cell changes during pregnancy in multiple sclerosis. The CDR3 spans 17 residues. Per germline, CDR1 SGHVS and CDR2 FNYEAQ. V lost 0 bases, J lost 2 bases, and 4 bases stayed unmatched. Measured with immunoSEQ multiplex PCR; TCRdb has only the in-frame clones, and not every one. This sample has roughly 46,000 clones, with around 93% found just once. The material sequenced was CD8+ T cells from peripheral blood mononuclear cells, taken in the first trimester of pregnancy. The sequence came from a female donor with multiple sclerosis, enrolled in a pregnancy study. The V and J genes are TRBV7-6 and TRBJ2-3; 11 bases are shared with TRBD2. The CDR3 coding sequence is TGTGCCAGCAGCTTAGCGGCGACTAGCGGGGTCACAGATACGCAGTATTTT. Translation gives CASSLAATSGVTDTQYF. Drawing the rest from reference TRBV7-6 and TRBJ2-3, the complete variable domain is GAGVSQSPRYKVTKRGQDVALRCDPISGHVSLYWYRQALGQGPEFLTYFNYEAQQDKSGLPNDRFSAERPEGSISTLTIQRTEQRDSAMYRCASSLAATSGVTDTQYFGPGTRLTVL.